A single sample gave rise to the 32 T cell receptor beta chains below, sequenced in a study of Graves' ophthalmopathy and Graves' hyperthyroidism. Beta-chain TCR CDR3 regions were amplified from RNA transcripts. RT-PCR in the first round used HTBI primers; a second-round multiplex PCR followed. MiXCR, run by TCRdb on the multiplex PCR reads, gives a single entry per CDR3 protein. The sample lists approximately 700,000 distinct CDR3 sequences, 40% occurring once. The sequenced material came from peripheral blood. These receptors all stem from an adult man with Graves' ophthalmopathy.

This clonotype was counted between two and nine times. The gene calls are TRBV11-1 and TRBJ2-7; D is ambiguous. This CDR3 is built from 15 residues. CDR1 is SGHAT and CDR2 is FQDESV in the germline V gene (reference sequence). Trimming took 2 bases from V and 2 from J, leaving 13 bases between them. In DNA, the CDR3 is TGTGCCAGCAGCTTACCATCTGCATTCCCCTACGAGCAGTACTTC. Amino acid sequence: CASSLPSAFPYEQYF. Full variable domain (outside the CDR3, taken from reference TRBV11-1 and TRBJ2-7): EAEVAQSPRYKITEKSQAVAFWCDPISGHATLYWYRQILGQGPELLVQFQDESVVDDSQLPKDRFSAERLKGVDSTLKIQPAELGDSAMYLCASSLPSAFPYEQYFGPGTRLTVT.

This clonotype appeared a few times. The chain carries TRBV6-2 or TRBV6-3 and TRBJ2-7; D unclear. This CDR3 is built from 14 residues. V was clipped by 2 bases and J by 1 base, with 9 bases between them. CDR1 MNHEY and CDR2 SVGEGT come from the germline V gene. The CDR3 is CASSYKGSSYEQYF. CDR3 nucleotides: TGTGCCAGCAGTTACAAGGGCAGTTCCTACGAGCAGTACTTC.

The rearrangement links TRBV15 to TRBJ2-7; possibly TRBD2 for D (5 bases). The germline V gene encodes CDR1 LNHNV and CDR2 YYDKDF (reference sequence). Trimming removed 8 bases from V and 3 bases from J, with 20 bases in between. This CDR3 comprises 15 residues. As DNA, the CDR3 is TGTGCCACCCCCTGGGAGCGGCCAAAAATCTACGAGCAGTACTTC. This sequence encodes CATPWERPKIYEQYF.

In this sample, this clonotype turned up many times. The rearrangement joins TRBV7-2 to TRBJ2-5, with D tentatively TRBD1 (5 bases). V gave up 5 bases and J gave up 2 bases, with 6 bases separating them. The CDR3 is made up of 12 amino acids. Germline V gene lookup returns CDR1 SGHTA and CDR2 FQGNSA. This chain's CDR3 is CASSPGQETQYF. CDR3 nucleotides: TGTGCCAGCAGCCCAGGGCAAGAGACCCAGTACTTC. The whole variable domain, filled in from reference TRBV7-2 and TRBJ2-5, reads GAGVSQSPSNKVTEKGKDVELRCDPISGHTALYWYRQSLGQGLEFLIYFQGNSAPDKSGLPSDRFSAERTGGSVSTLTIQRTQQEDSAVYLCASSPGQETQYFGPGTRLLVL.

This clonotype was seen ten or more times. The chain combines TRBV7-2 with TRBJ1-3; D not resolved. This CDR3 has 15 amino acids. The ends were cut back, 0 bases at V and 2 bases at J, with 8 bases in the middle. Germline assignment: CDR1 SGHTA and CDR2 FQGNSA. CDR3 nucleotide sequence: TGTGCCAGCAGCTTAGCAGGGCAGGCTGGAAACACCATATATTTT. Amino acids: CASSLAGQAGNTIYF.

The J gene is TRBJ1-2, the V gene TRBV4-1; D call uncertain. Per germline, CDR1 MGHRA and CDR2 YSYEKL. V was pared by 5 bases and J by 0 bases, with 10 bases between. The CDR3 sequence is 14 residues long. CDR3 residues: CASSVSDANYGYTF. The DNA for the CDR3 is TGCGCCAGCAGCGTCTCGGACGCTAACTATGGCTACACCTTC.

V is TRBV29-1 and J is TRBJ1-1; D perhaps matches TRBD1 (5 bases). The germline gives CDR1 SQVTM, CDR2 ANQGSEA. Trimming stripped 7 bases from V and 5 bases from J, with 14 bases between. The CDR3 has 12 residues. CDR3 nucleotides: TGCAGCGGGGAAGGCGGGGGTACTGAAGCTTTCTTT. Its protein is CSGEGGGTEAFF.

V is TRBV12-3 or TRBV12-4 and J is TRBJ2-7, with D hard to call. The V gene lost 5 bases and the J gene lost 3 bases, with 8 bases spanning the gap. The CDR3 runs 12 residues. The CDR3 loop reads CASSSVGYEQYF. The CDR3, as DNA: TGTGCCAGCAGTAGTGTGGGCTACGAGCAGTACTTC.

There are many counts of this clonotype. The chain employs TRBV25-1 and TRBJ1-2; 7 nucleotides align to TRBD1. Germline CDR1 reads MGHDK; CDR2 reads SYGVNS. The junction had 13 bases not matched to a gene; V was cut back by 4 bases and J by 5 bases. The CDR3 has 16 amino acids. The CDR3 region is CASSGQGVDSNYGYTF. The CDR3 nucleotides are TGTGCCAGCAGTGGACAGGGTGTAGATTCCAATTATGGCTACACCTTC.

Concerning this clonotype itself: The junction departs from the called germline gene at one end, perhaps through a read error. This chain links TRBV10-3 with TRBJ1-4; D remains unclear. The CDR3 extends over 14 amino acids. CDR1 and CDR2 (germline): ENHRY, SYGVKD. CDR3 DNA: TGTGCCAGCAGTTACAGCCCTTCCTACGAAAAACTGTTTTTT. Its protein product is CASSYSPSYEKLFF.

This clonotype was seen a handful of times. The rearrangement joins TRBV12-3 or TRBV12-4 to TRBJ2-2; TRBD2 agrees at 10 bases. The ends lost 1 base at V and 0 bases at J; junction bases unmatched: 2. This CDR3 region has 17 residues. CDR3 in DNA: TGTGCCAGCAGTTTAGAAGCGGGGGGGACGAACACCGGGGAGCTGTTTTTT. Protein sequence: CASSLEAGGTNTGELFF.

This clonotype has a count of ten or more. Its ends do not fully match the called genes, so a read error is possible. V usage is TRBV24-1 and J usage is TRBJ1-5, with a weak D call TRBD1 (5 bases). CDR3 length: 14 amino acids. Per germline, CDR1 KGHDR and CDR2 SFDVKD. The chain's CDR3 is CASSLPGQGQPQHF. The DNA for the CDR3 is TGTGCCAGCAGTTTACCTGGGCAGGGTCAGCCCCAGCATTTT.

This clonotype occurred a few times. The rearrangement joins TRBV5-1 to TRBJ2-7; D possibly uses TRBD1 or TRBD2 (5 bases each). The CDR3 consists of 14 residues. Germline values: CDR1 SGHRS, CDR2 YFSETQ. With 4 bases removed from V and 0 bases from J, the gap between germline ends came to 11 bases. The CDR3 protein is CASSEGPDSYEQYF. The CDR3 DNA sequence: TGCGCCAGCAGCGAGGGACCGGACTCCTACGAGCAGTACTTC.

The genes are TRBV7-8 and TRBJ1-1; D call uncertain. Germline lookup yields CDR1 SGHVS and CDR2 FQNEAQ. This CDR3 has 16 residues. V dropped 4 bases and J dropped 4 bases, with 19 bases sitting between them. CDR3 in amino acids: CASSYRGALGSTEAFF. In DNA form, the CDR3 reads TGTGCCAGCAGCTACCGGGGTGCACTTGGGAGCACTGAAGCTTTCTTT.

This clonotype was observed a single time. The chain links TRBV20-1 to TRBJ1-6; D is possibly TRBD1 (5 bases). Trimming removed 0 bases from V and 11 bases from J, with 26 bases in between. Germline lookup yields CDR1 DFQATT and CDR2 SNEGSKA (reference sequence). The CDR3 is 18 amino acids. The CDR3 DNA reads as TGCAGTGCTAGAGATCGACGGGGCAAAAAACGGATAAATCCACCCCTCCACTTT. Amino acids: CSARDRRGKKRINPPLHF.

In this sample, this clonotype turned up a few times. The chain couples TRBV6-1 to TRBJ1-4; D is unclear. V dropped 4 bases and J dropped 4 bases, with 10 bases sitting between them. This CDR3 has 14 amino acids. Germline-derived CDR1 and CDR2 are MNHNS and SASEGT. As DNA, the CDR3 is TGTGCCAGCAGTGGAAGAGGGAGTAATGAAAAACTGTTTTTT. Protein: CASSGRGSNEKLFF.

The rearrangement links TRBV6-6 to TRBJ2-6; a weak D match, TRBD1 (5 bases). Between the trimmed V and J ends, which lost 7 bases and 1 base, there was a span of 17 bases. The CDR3 is made up of 17 amino acids. Germline V gene data show CDR1 as MNHNY and CDR2 as SVGAGI (reference sequence). CDR3 bases: TGTGCCAGCACCGACACAGCAGGGTTGTCTGGGGCCAACGTCCTGACTTTC. This translates into CASTDTAGLSGANVLTF.

The V gene is TRBV12-3 or TRBV12-4, the J gene TRBJ2-5; 9 bases line up with TRBD1. V lost 6 bases, J lost 4 bases, and 9 bases stayed unmatched. This CDR3 contains 15 residues. CDR3 coding DNA: TGTGCCAGCAGCCCTACAGGGGGCTTGCGAGAGACCCAGTACTTC. The encoded protein is CASSPTGGLRETQYF.

This chain joins TRBV29-1 and TRBJ2-5; 8 bases are shared with TRBD1. Germline loops: CDR1 SQVTM, CDR2 ANQGSEA. The CDR3 covers 14 residues. V lost 4 bases, J lost 4 bases, and 8 bases stayed unmatched. DNA for the CDR3: TGCAGCGTTGCGGACAGGGTTGGCACAGAGACCCAGTACTTC. Translation gives CSVADRVGTETQYF. The entire variable domain, with the rest obtained from reference TRBV29-1 and TRBJ2-5, is as follows: SAVISQKPSRDICQRGTSLTIQCQVDSQVTMMFWYRQQPGQSLTLIATANQGSEATYESGFVIDKFPISRPNLTFSTLTVSNMSPEDSSIYLCSVADRVGTETQYFGPGTRLLVL.

The V gene is TRBV15, the J gene TRBJ1-5; 7 bases fit TRBD1. The CDR3 is made up of 17 amino acids. After removal of 4 bases from V and 3 bases from J, the junction contained 12 bases not matched to a gene. CDR1 and CDR2 (germline): LNHNV, YYDKDF (reference sequence). The CDR3 DNA reads as TGTGCCACCAGCACCACCTTGACAGGGACGGTCAATCAGCCCCAGCATTTT. This codes for CATSTTLTGTVNQPQHF.

The chain employs TRBV27 and TRBJ1-1; 7 bases fit TRBD1. Germline V gives CDR1 MNHEY, CDR2 SMNVEV (reference sequence). The CDR3 consists of 14 residues. The J segment lost 10 bases and the V segment lost 0 bases, leaving 8 bases of the junction unmatched. The CDR3 reads CASSLSSAPGGAFF. In DNA form, the CDR3 reads TGTGCCAGCAGTTTATCGAGTGCTCCAGGGGGAGCTTTCTTT.

V and J are TRBV10-3 and TRBJ2-6; D gene ambiguous. CDR1 and CDR2 (germline): ENHRY, SYGVKD. CDR3 length: 12 residues. V was trimmed by 6 bases and J by 5 bases, leaving 5 bases between them. CDR3 loop: CAISNRANVLTF. The CDR3 DNA follows: TGTGCCATCAGCAACAGGGCCAACGTCCTGACTTTC.

V usage is TRBV10-3 and J usage is TRBJ1-4; unclear D gene. Trimming removed 5 bases at V and 6 bases at J, with 19 bases between. The V gene's germline CDR1 is ENHRY and CDR2 SYGVKD. The CDR3 has 16 residues. In nucleotides, the CDR3 is TGTGCCATCAGTTCCCAGCCCCGGGGAAGGGATGAAAAACTGTTTTTT. Translated, it gives CAISSQPRGRDEKLFF.

The table lists this clonotype with many counts. The gene calls are TRBV25-1 and TRBJ1-2; a weak D match, TRBD1 (6 bases). With 4 bases removed from V and 6 bases from J, the gap between germline ends came to 9 bases. The CDR3 contains 12 residues. Germline V lookup: CDR1 MGHDK, CDR2 SYGVNS. The CDR3 nucleotides read TGTGCCAGCAGTGCAGGGGCCCATGGCTACACCTTC. The encoded protein is CASSAGAHGYTF.

Only a few counts were recorded for this clonotype. The junction and the germline gene differ at one end; a read error may be behind it. The V gene is TRBV20-1, the J gene TRBJ1-4; D not resolved. CDR3 size: 13 residues. From germline, CDR1 is DFQATT and CDR2 SNEGSKA (reference sequence). DNA of the CDR3: TGCAGTGCTTATGGATCGGCTAATGAAAAACTGCTTTTT. Residues: CSAYGSANEKLLF.

The chain combines TRBV29-1 with TRBJ2-7; a weak D match, TRBD2 (6 bases). Germline V gene lookup returns CDR1 SQVTM and CDR2 ANQGSEA. This CDR3 region has 13 residues. The ends were cut back, 4 bases at V and 0 bases at J, with 10 bases in the middle. CDR3 region: CSVARDFSYEQYF. CDR3 nucleotides: TGCAGCGTTGCAAGGGACTTCTCCTACGAGCAGTACTTC.

This clonotype was observed at least ten times. The chain carries TRBV7-6 and TRBJ2-5; D ambiguous. Germline V gene lookup returns CDR1 SGHVS and CDR2 FNYEAQ. The CDR3 is made up of 12 amino acids. The V end lost 1 base, the J end lost 5 bases, and 5 bases lay between the germline ends. This CDR3 reads CASSLVTETQYF. The CDR3 DNA sequence: TGTGCCAGCAGCTTAGTTACTGAGACCCAGTACTTC.

The chain recombines TRBV10-3 with TRBJ2-2; TRBD1 or TRBD2 may be the D gene (5 bases each). The CDR3 is made up of 17 amino acids. Trimming cost V 9 bases and J 1 base, with 21 bases left between them. Germline CDR1 is ENHRY and CDR2 is SYGVKD. CDR3 DNA: TGTGCCATGGGCGGGCAGGGAAATATCTTGAACACCGGGGAGCTGTTTTTT. It encodes CAMGGQGNILNTGELFF.

This clonotype was seen once. The rearrangement uses TRBV4-2 and TRBJ2-5, with 9 bases aligning to TRBD2. The CDR3 has 16 amino acids. From germline, CDR1 is LGHNA and CDR2 YNFKEQ. Germline trimming cut 0 bases from V and 0 bases from J; bases unmatched to any gene: 2. In DNA, the CDR3 is TGTGCCAGCAGCCAAGATCCTAGCGGGGACCAAGAGACCCAGTACTTC. Translating it yields CASSQDPSGDQETQYF.

In this sample, this clonotype turned up many times. This chain connects TRBV9 to TRBJ1-1; the match to TRBD1 covers 8 bases. Losses at the gene ends were 4 bases for V and 0 bases for J; bases not matched to a gene: 5. This CDR3 has 15 residues. Per germline, CDR1 SGDLS and CDR2 YYNGEE. DNA of the CDR3: TGTGCCAGCAGCAAGCGACAGGGGATGAACACTGAAGCTTTCTTT. It encodes CASSKRQGMNTEAFF.

This clonotype was seen more than once but under ten times. The rearrangement links TRBV6-6 to TRBJ2-5; no clear D gene. Germline assignment: CDR1 MNHNY and CDR2 SVGAGI (reference sequence). The V and J ends lost 6 bases and 5 bases respectively, with 19 bases between them. This CDR3 is built from 15 residues. The CDR3 nucleotides are TGTGCCAGCAGCGTAGAATCTGGCTTGGCGGAGACCCAGTACTTC. Translated: CASSVESGLAETQYF.

Of note for this clonotype: One end of the junction varies from germline; a read error may be responsible. The chain combines TRBV24-1 with TRBJ1-5, with D maybe TRBD1 (5 bases). The CDR3 covers 14 residues. CDR1 is KGHDR, CDR2 SFDVKD, per germline. The CDR3 DNA reads TGTGCCAGCAGTTACTCGACGGGGGGTCAGCCCCAGCATTTT. Amino acids: CASSYSTGGQPQHF.